The 5 T cell receptor beta chains below were found in one sample sequenced in a study of human versus mouse CDR3 diversity and MHC coevolution (TCRdb year 2017). Library generation was performed with the immunoSEQ multiplex PCR assay. The immuneACCESS repertoire file appears here via TCRdb, limited to in-frame rearrangements. These files lack a portion of the clones; in checked studies, under half of the deficit traces to unresolved V genes, and the cause of the others is not known. For this sample the table gives about 60,000 clones, of which about 94% were detected only once. The top ten clonotypes cover approximately 17% of the sample. Sequenced input: naive CD4+ T cells from blood. Reading the label with the study, this specimen's cell subset or site is: CD45RO-negative CD62L-positive naive CD4 T cells. Every receptor here comes from a person between 55 and 69 years old in good health.

This chain joins TRBV19 and TRBJ2-5, with D possibly being TRBD1 (6 bases). This CDR3 is built from 16 residues. Germline V gene data show CDR1 as LNHDA and CDR2 as SQIVND (reference sequence). The V end lost 2 bases, the J end lost 1 base, and 14 bases lay between the germline ends. CDR3 bases: TGTGCCAGTAGTATAAGTTCGACAGGCGGCCAAGAGACCCAGTACTTC. Its protein is CASSISSTGGQETQYF. The full variable domain, with the rest looked up from reference TRBV19 and TRBJ2-5, is DGGITQSPKYLFRKEGQNVTLSCEQNLNHDAMYWYRQDPGQGLRLIYYSQIVNDFQKGDIAEGYSVSREKKESFPLTVTSAQKNPTAFYLCASSISSTGGQETQYFGPGTRLLVL.

The chain employs TRBV14 and TRBJ2-5; perhaps TRBD1 as D (6 bases). The CDR3 length is 15 residues. Germline-derived CDR1 and CDR2 are SGHDN and FVKESK. V dropped 0 bases and J dropped 5 bases, with 13 bases sitting between them. The CDR3 sequence: CASSQEVGARETQYF. Here the CDR3 DNA reads TGTGCCAGCAGCCAAGAGGTGGGGGCGCGGGAGACCCAGTACTTC.

This chain's CDR3 is CASSKLADEQYF. For the CDR3, the DNA is TGTGCCAGCAGCAAGTTAGCCGACGAGCAGTACTTC. The chain employs TRBV25-1 and TRBJ2-7, with D unclear. The CDR3 is 12 amino acids. V shed 6 bases and J shed 5 bases, with 11 bases lying between them. The V gene's germline CDR1 is MGHDK and CDR2 SYGVNS.

The rearrangement uses TRBV10-2 and TRBJ2-1; D possibly corresponds to TRBD1 (6 bases). The germline gives CDR1 WSHSY, CDR2 SAAADI. The CDR3 length is 15 residues. Between the trimmed V and J ends, which lost 2 bases and 3 bases, there was a span of 11 bases. The CDR3 sequence is CASSERQGRYNEQFF. The CDR3 DNA reads as TGCGCCAGCAGTGAGAGGCAGGGGCGCTACAATGAGCAGTTCTTC.

The rearrangement joins TRBV10-3 to TRBJ2-5; a weak D match, TRBD1 (6 bases). The DNA end is a closer match to TRBJ2-7, so the J assignment may be wrong. The CDR3 covers 14 residues. Germline V CDR1 and CDR2: ENHRY, SYGVKD. The CDR3 here is CAISGGRASYEQYF. The CDR3 DNA sequence: TGTGCCATCAGTGGGGGGCGGGCCTCCTACGAGCAGTACTTC.